This TCR beta chain comes out of a study of CD8 T cells in ankylosing spondylitis. Germline assignment: CDR1 SGHRS and CDR2 YFSETQ. The CDR3 covers 18 residues. J gave up 0 bases and V 3 bases, and 10 bases lay outside the gene matches. The authors made TCR beta libraries by quantitative 5'-RACE with molecular barcodes. One entry per CDR3 protein, called by TCRdb with MiXCR from the 5' RACE reads. The data hold around 770,000 distinct CDR3 sequences, with roughly 10% observed a single time. General study results and limits: A TCR beta motif of eight highly homologous variants appeared characteristic of ankylosing spondylitis blood. Disease-linked clones proved CD8+ and comparatively uncommon in peripheral blood.

Regarding this clonotype: Its antigen is undetermined.

The gene calls are TRBV5-1 and TRBJ2-3, with 10 bases fitting TRBD2. Sample: blood, either unsorted or a sorted T cell fraction (not recorded which). This TCR was recovered from a male donor with ankylosing spondylitis. The DNA for the CDR3 is TGCGCCAGCAGCTCCCCCGCCGGGACTAGCGTCAGCACAGATACGCAGTATTTT. Translating gives CASSSPAGTSVSTDTQYF.